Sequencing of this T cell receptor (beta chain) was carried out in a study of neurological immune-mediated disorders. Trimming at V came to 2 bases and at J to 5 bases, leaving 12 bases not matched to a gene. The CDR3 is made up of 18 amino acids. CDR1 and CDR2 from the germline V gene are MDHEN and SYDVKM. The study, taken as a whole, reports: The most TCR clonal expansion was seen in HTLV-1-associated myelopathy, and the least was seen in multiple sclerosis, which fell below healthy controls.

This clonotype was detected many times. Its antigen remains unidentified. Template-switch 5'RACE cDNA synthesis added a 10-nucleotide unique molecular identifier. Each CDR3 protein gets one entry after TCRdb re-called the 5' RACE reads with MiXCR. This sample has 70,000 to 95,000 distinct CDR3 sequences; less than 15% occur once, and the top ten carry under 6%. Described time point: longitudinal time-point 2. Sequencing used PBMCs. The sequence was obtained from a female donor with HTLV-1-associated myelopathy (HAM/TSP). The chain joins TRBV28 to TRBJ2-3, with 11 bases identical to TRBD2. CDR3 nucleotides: TGTGCCAGCAGTTTAACGGTAGCGGGGGGGCCAGTGGGAGATACGCAGTATTTT. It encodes CASSLTVAGGPVGDTQYF. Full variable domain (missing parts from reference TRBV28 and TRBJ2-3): DVKVTQSSRYLVKRTGEKVFLECVQDMDHENMFWYRQDPGLGLRLIYFSYDVKMKEKGDIPEGYSVSREKKERFSLILESASTNQTSMYLCASSLTVAGGPVGDTQYFGPGTRLTVL.